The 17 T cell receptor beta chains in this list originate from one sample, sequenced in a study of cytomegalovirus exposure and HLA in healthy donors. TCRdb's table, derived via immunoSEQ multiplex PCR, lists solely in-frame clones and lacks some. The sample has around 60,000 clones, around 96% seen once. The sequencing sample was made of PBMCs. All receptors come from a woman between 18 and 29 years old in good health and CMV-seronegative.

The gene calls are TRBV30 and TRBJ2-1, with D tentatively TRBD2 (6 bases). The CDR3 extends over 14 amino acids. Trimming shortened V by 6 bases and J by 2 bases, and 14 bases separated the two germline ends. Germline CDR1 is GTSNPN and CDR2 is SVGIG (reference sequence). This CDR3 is CACDRGWAYNEQFF. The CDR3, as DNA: TGTGCCTGTGACCGGGGGTGGGCCTACAATGAGCAGTTCTTC.

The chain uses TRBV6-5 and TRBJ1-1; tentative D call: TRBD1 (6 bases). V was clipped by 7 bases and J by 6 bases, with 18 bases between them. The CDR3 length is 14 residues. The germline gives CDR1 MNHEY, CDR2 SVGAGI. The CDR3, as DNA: TGTGCCAGCACCCCGAGGGGGGGCGCGGCTGAAGCTTTCTTT. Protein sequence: CASTPRGGAAEAFF.

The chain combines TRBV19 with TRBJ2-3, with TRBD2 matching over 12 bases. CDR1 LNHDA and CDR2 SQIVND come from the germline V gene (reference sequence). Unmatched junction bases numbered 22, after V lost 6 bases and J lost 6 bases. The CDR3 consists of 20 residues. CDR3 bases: TGTGCCAGTAGAAGGAGGGGACTAGCGGGCCGAATTAGTCCAACGGATACGCAGTATTTT. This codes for CASRRRGLAGRISPTDTQYF.

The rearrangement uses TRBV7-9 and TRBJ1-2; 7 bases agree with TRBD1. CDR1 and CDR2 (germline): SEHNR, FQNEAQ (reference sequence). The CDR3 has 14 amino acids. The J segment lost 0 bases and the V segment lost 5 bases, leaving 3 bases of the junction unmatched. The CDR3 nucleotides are TGTGCCAGCAGCATCGGACAGGCTAACTATGGCTACACCTTC. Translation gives CASSIGQANYGYTF.

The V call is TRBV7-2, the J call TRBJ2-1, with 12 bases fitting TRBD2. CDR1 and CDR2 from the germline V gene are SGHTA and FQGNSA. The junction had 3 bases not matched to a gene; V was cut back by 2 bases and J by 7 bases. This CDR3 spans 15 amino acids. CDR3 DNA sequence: TGTGCCAGCAGCTTAAGGGGGACTAGCGGGAATGAGCAGTTCTTC. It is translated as CASSLRGTSGNEQFF.

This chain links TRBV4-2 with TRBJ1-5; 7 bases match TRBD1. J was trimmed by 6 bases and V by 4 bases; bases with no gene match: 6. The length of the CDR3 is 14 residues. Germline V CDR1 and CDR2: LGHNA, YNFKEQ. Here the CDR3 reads CASSPGQLGQPQHF. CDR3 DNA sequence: TGTGCCAGCAGCCCGGGACAGCTGGGTCAGCCCCAGCATTTT.

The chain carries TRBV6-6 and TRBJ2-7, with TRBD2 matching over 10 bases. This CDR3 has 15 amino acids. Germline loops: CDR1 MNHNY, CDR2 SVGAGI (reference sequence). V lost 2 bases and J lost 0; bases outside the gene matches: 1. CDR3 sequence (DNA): TGTGCCAGCAGTTACCGGACTAGCGGCTCCTACGAGCAGTACTTC. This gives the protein CASSYRTSGSYEQYF.

CDR3 sequence reads: CASIGGRNQPQHF. As DNA, the CDR3 is TGTGCCAGCATAGGGGGTAGGAATCAGCCCCAGCATTTT. The V and J genes are TRBV2 and TRBJ1-5, with D possibly matching TRBD1 (6 bases). The CDR3 has 13 amino acids. Trimming took 7 bases from V and 4 from J, leaving 11 bases between them. Per germline, CDR1 SNHLY and CDR2 FYNNEI.

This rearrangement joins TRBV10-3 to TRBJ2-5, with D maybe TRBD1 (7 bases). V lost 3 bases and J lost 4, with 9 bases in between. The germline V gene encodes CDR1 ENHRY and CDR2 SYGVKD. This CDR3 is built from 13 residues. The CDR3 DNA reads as TGTGCCATCAGTGACAGGGGGGCAGAGACCCAGTACTTC. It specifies CAISDRGAETQYF.

The CDR3 sequence is CASSYSTSRAQETQYF. The CDR3 nucleotides are TGTGCCAGCAGTTACTCAACCTCCAGGGCCCAAGAGACCCAGTACTTC. The V gene is TRBV6-5, the J gene TRBJ2-5; D may be TRBD1 (5 bases). V lost 0 bases and J 1 base, leaving 12 bases between the germline ends. Germline V gene sequence: CDR1 MNHEY, CDR2 SVGAGI. This CDR3 contains 16 residues.

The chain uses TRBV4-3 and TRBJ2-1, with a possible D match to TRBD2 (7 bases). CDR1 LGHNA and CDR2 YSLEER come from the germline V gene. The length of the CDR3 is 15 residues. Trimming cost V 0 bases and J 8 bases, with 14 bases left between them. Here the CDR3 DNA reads TGCGCCAGCAGCCAAGATTGGGCGGGGGCCTATGAGCAGTTCTTC. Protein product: CASSQDWAGAYEQFF.

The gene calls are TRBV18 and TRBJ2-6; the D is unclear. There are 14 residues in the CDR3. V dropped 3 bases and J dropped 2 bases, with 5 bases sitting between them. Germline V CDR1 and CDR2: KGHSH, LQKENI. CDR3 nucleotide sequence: TGTGCCAGCTCACCCCCTGCTGGGGCCAACGTCCTGACTTTC. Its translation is CASSPPAGANVLTF.

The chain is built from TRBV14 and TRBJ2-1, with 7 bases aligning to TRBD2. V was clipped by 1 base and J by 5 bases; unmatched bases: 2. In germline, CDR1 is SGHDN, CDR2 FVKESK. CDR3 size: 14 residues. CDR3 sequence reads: CASSQGAGDNEQFF. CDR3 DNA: TGTGCCAGCAGCCAAGGGGCGGGGGACAATGAGCAGTTCTTC.

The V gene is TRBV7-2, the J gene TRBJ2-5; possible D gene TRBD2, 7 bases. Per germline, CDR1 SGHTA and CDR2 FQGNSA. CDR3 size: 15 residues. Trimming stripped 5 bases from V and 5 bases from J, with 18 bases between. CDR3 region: CASSPPVGGGETQYF. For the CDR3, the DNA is TGTGCCAGCAGCCCCCCCGTGGGAGGGGGGGAGACCCAGTACTTC.

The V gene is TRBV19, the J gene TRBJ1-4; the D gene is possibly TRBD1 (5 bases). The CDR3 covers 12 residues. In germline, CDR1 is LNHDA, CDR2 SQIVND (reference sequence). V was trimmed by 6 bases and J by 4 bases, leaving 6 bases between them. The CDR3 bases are TGTGCCAGTAGAGGGGTTAATGAAAAACTGTTTTTT. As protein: CASRGVNEKLFF.

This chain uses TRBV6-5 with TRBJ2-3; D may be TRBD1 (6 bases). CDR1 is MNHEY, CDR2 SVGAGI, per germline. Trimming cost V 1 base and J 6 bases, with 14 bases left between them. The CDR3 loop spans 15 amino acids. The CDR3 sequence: CASSYWGTQGDTQYF. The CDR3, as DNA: TGTGCCAGCAGTTACTGGGGTACCCAGGGGGATACGCAGTATTTT.

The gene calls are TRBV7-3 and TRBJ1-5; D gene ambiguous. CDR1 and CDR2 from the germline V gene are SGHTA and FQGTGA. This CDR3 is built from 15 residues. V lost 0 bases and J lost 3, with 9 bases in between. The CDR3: CASSLTGQDNQPQHF. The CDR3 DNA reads TGTGCCAGCAGCTTAACGGGCCAGGACAATCAGCCCCAGCATTTT.